This entry concerns a single T cell receptor beta chain. CDR3 length equals 15 residues. Losses at the gene ends were 1 base for V and 1 base for J; bases not matched to a gene: 1. Germline-derived CDR1 and CDR2 are SGHTA and FQGNSA. This sample is drawn from a study of T cells of healthy individuals. A single record per CDR3 protein comes from TCRdb applying MiXCR to the 5' RACE reads. The sample has tens of thousands of distinct CDR3 sequences, roughly 4.3% seen once. The sequence was collected from a human donor in good health. J is TRBJ2-3 and V is TRBV7-2; 8 nucleotides line up with TRBD2. The CDR3 sequence is CASSLVGGGTDTQYF. The CDR3 region has the DNA TGTGCCAGCAGCTTAGTCGGGGGGGGCACAGATACGCAGTATTTT. The entire variable domain, with the rest obtained from reference TRBV7-2 and TRBJ2-3, is as follows: GAGVSQSPSNKVTEKGKDVELRCDPISGHTALYWYRQSLGQGLEFLIYFQGNSAPDKSGLPSDRFSAERTGGSVSTLTIQRTQQEDSAVYLCASSLVGGGTDTQYFGPGTRLTVL.